Included here is one T cell receptor (beta chain) sequence, with context. Its cognate antigen is unknown. This entry belongs to a study of cytomegalovirus exposure and HLA in healthy donors. Study-wide results and caveats: Listed as cytomegalovirus-associated were roughly 180 TCR beta chains. About 87% or about 30% of the time was how often most TCR beta V segments were productive, according to an earlier analysis.

60 Vbeta and 13 Jbeta primers were used in PCR. The data were produced by immunoSEQ multiplex PCR, yet TCRdb's version contains in-frame clones alone and is incomplete. The sample shows 150,000 to 200,000 clones, approximately 78% of them seen only once. The sequence was collected from a male donor in good health and CMV-seronegative. Sequencing was carried out using PBMCs.

CDR3 in amino acids: CASSFKMNGQGSEAFF. The DNA of the CDR3 is TGTGCCAGCAGCTTTAAAATGAATGGACAGGGGTCTGAAGCTTTCTTT. The chain carries TRBV11-2 and TRBJ1-1, with TRBD1 identical over 9 bases. The CDR3 has 16 amino acids. Trimming cost V 3 bases and J 6 bases; bases outside gene matches: 11. Germline lookup yields CDR1 SGHAT and CDR2 FQNNGV.